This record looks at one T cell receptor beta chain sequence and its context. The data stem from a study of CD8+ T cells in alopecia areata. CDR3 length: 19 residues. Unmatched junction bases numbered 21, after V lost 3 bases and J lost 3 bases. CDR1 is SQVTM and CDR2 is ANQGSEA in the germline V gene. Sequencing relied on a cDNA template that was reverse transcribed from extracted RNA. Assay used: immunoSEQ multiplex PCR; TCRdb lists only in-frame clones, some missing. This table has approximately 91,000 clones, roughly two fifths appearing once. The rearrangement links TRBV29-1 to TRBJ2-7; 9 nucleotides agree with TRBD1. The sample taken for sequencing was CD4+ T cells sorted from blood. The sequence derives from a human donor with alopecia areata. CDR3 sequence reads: CSVDEARHRGRLPGYEQYF. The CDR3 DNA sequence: TGCAGCGTTGACGAGGCCCGGCACAGGGGGCGTCTACCTGGCTACGAGCAGTACTTC.